Listed here are 2 T cell receptor beta chains from one sample, sequenced in a study of blood T cell repertoires in COVID-19. Generated by immunoSEQ multiplex PCR, the TCRdb table keeps only in-frame clones and is missing some. The table shows 330,000 or so clones, with roughly 87% occurring only once. The specimen was peripheral blood. The receptor set was obtained from a man under 40 with COVID-19, enrolled during active disease.

The chain combines TRBV3-1 (or the pseudogene TRBV3-2) with TRBJ1-2; D gene ambiguous. In germline, CDR1 is LGHDT, CDR2 YNNKEL (reference sequence). The CDR3 runs 15 residues. Trimming took off 0 bases at V and 6 bases at J, with 14 bases between the two ends. As DNA, the CDR3 is TGTGCCAGCAGCCAAGACGGGAGTTACTGGAATGGCTACACCTTC. Translation: CASSQDGSYWNGYTF.

This clone was counted a few times. The chain links TRBV18 to TRBJ2-5, with 7 positions matching TRBD1. V lost 4 bases, J lost 2 bases, and 4 bases stayed unmatched. The germline gives CDR1 KGHSH, CDR2 LQKENI. The CDR3 runs to 14 residues. CDR3: CASSLMGQQETQYF. CDR3 nucleotide sequence: TGTGCCAGCTCACTCATGGGACAGCAAGAGACCCAGTACTTC.